The 2 T cell receptor beta chains in this list originate from one sample, sequenced in a study of blood T cell repertoires in COVID-19. Libraries were prepared by immunoSEQ multiplex PCR; TCRdb keeps only in-frame clonotypes and omits some of them. Altogether 140,000 to 150,000 clones are present, around 84% being singletons, with the ten largest covering 10% to 15%. Sequencing was performed on peripheral blood. The receptors originated from a man in his 60s with active or convalescent COVID-19.

In its sample, this clone was seen once. The rearrangement links TRBV2 to TRBJ2-2; 10 bases agree with TRBD2. The CDR3 has 16 residues. The junction had 10 bases not matched to a gene; V was cut back by 6 bases and J by 6 bases. Germline V CDR1 and CDR2: SNHLY, FYNNEI. The CDR3 DNA reads TGTGCCAGCAGATTGGCTAGCGGGAGTGGGGCCGGGGAGCTGTTTTTT. Encoded protein: CASRLASGSGAGELFF.

This chain links TRBV11-2 with TRBJ1-2; 9 positions agree with TRBD1. Germline assignment: CDR1 SGHAT and CDR2 FQNNGV. V was clipped by 5 bases and J by 7 bases; unmatched bases: 11. The CDR3 runs 15 residues. CDR3: CASSAGTGTGSGYTF. CDR3 bases: TGTGCCAGCAGCGCGGGGACCGGGACAGGGTCTGGCTACACCTTC. The variable domain in full, with the rest retrieved from reference TRBV11-2 and TRBJ1-2, is EAGVAQSPRYKIIEKRQSVAFWCNPISGHATLYWYQQILGQGPKLLIQFQNNGVVDDSQLPKDRFSAERLKGVDSTLKIQPAKLEDSAVYLCASSAGTGTGSGYTFGSGTRLTVV.